This entry lists 8 T cell receptor beta chains sequenced from one sample in a study of cytomegalovirus exposure and HLA in healthy donors. Primers: 60 Vbeta forward and 13 Jbeta reverse. Measured with immunoSEQ multiplex PCR; TCRdb has only the in-frame clones, and not every one. The sample consists of some 130,000 clones, 75% to 85% of them appearing once. The sample was PBMCs. The receptors come from a female donor in good health and CMV-seropositive.

This clone was seen only once. The chain links TRBV5-4 to TRBJ2-5, with TRBD1 matching 9 bases. From germline, CDR1 is SGHNT and CDR2 YYREEE (reference sequence). V lost 6 bases, J lost 4 bases, and 16 bases stayed unmatched. This CDR3 comprises 17 residues. The CDR3 DNA reads as TGTGCCAGCACCCGGGGCGGGGGACAGGGTGTGGCAGAGACCCAGTACTTC. Protein: CASTRGGGQGVAETQYF.

Notes on this clone: This same CDR3 is encoded by further DNA sequences in the sample. The chain combines TRBV18 with TRBJ1-2; a possible D gene is TRBD1 (5 bases). CDR3 size: 13 residues. Germline assignment: CDR1 KGHSH and CDR2 LQKENI. V lost 2 bases, J lost 4 bases, and 8 bases lay in between. The CDR3 region has the DNA TGTGCCAGCTCACCAGACAGAACCTATGGCTACACCTTC. It yields the protein CASSPDRTYGYTF.

The CDR3 sequence is CASSLVGQTATF. The CDR3 coding sequence is TGTGCCAGCAGCTTAGTGGGACAGACAGCCACCTTC. The chain joins TRBV7-2 to TRBJ1-2; 7 positions agree with TRBD1. CDR1 and CDR2 from the germline V gene are SGHTA and FQGNSA. With 1 base clipped from V and 13 bases from J, the junction kept 6 bases outside the gene matches. The CDR3 consists of 12 residues.

This sequence joins TRBV11-2 and TRBJ2-6; a weak D match, TRBD2 (5 bases). Germline V CDR1 and CDR2: SGHAT, FQNNGV. The CDR3 covers 18 residues. V gave up 5 bases and J gave up 4 bases, with 21 bases separating them. Written as DNA, the CDR3 is TGTGCCAGCAGCCTTAGGAGGTTTTTCATGGGAGGGGCCAACGTCCTGACTTTC. Protein sequence: CASSLRRFFMGGANVLTF.

This clone was detected a few times. The chain combines TRBV10-3 with TRBJ1-1; D gene ambiguous. CDR3 length equals 13 residues. Germline V gives CDR1 ENHRY, CDR2 SYGVKD. V lost 3 bases to trimming and J lost 0 bases, with 5 bases between them. The CDR3 reads CAISEDMNTEAFF. The CDR3 nucleotides are TGTGCCATCAGTGAAGACATGAACACTGAAGCTTTCTTT.

This chain uses TRBV7-2 with TRBJ1-2; TRBD1 matches 9 bases. The CDR3 length is 15 residues. V gave up 2 bases and J gave up 2 bases; unmatched junction bases: 3. Germline CDR1 reads SGHTA; CDR2 reads FQGNSA. CDR3 residues: CASSLSGQGNYGYTF. In DNA form, the CDR3 reads TGTGCCAGCAGCTTATCGGGACAGGGCAACTATGGCTACACCTTC.

The chain recombines TRBV7-9 with TRBJ2-7; 7 positions agree with TRBD1. The ends lost 6 bases at V and 0 bases at J; junction bases unmatched: 8. The V gene's germline CDR1 is SEHNR and CDR2 FQNEAQ (reference sequence). This CDR3 has 15 residues. CDR3 amino acids: CASSPTDRSSYEQYF. Here the CDR3 DNA reads TGTGCCAGCAGTCCAACGGACAGGAGCTCCTACGAGCAGTACTTC.

This rearrangement joins TRBV18 to TRBJ1-1; 7 positions agree with TRBD1. The CDR3 spans 13 residues. The junction had 8 bases not matched to a gene; V was cut back by 6 bases and J by 7 bases. Germline V gene sequence: CDR1 KGHSH, CDR2 LQKENI. DNA for the CDR3: TGTGCCAGCTCGCTCACAGGGGCGATTGAAGCTTTCTTT. The encoded protein is CASSLTGAIEAFF.